This T cell receptor beta chain was found in a study of control samples from healthy donors and cancer patients. V was clipped by 5 bases and J by 6 bases; unmatched bases: 4. Germline loops: CDR1 LNHDA, CDR2 SQIVND (reference sequence). CDR3 length: 13 amino acids. Data came from immunoSEQ multiplex PCR; TCRdb stores just in-frame clones and leaves some out. Seen here are some 120,000 clones, 80% to 90% observed once, and the top ten hold about 1.1%. Material for sequencing was PBMCs. This TCR derives from a woman aged 45-60 years with colorectal cancer. The genes are TRBV19 and TRBJ1-1; 9 bases are a match to TRBD1. CDR3 nucleotide sequence: TGTGCCAGTAGTCCAGGGACAGGGTCTGAAGCTTTCTTT. Protein product: CASSPGTGSEAFF.